This TCR beta chain is from a study of cytomegalovirus exposure and HLA in healthy donors. For the study at large: Genetic ancestry analysis placed 81% of the 398 donors that were genotyped in the Caucasian-associated cluster. The study, taken as a whole, reports: The authors listed 150 to 200 TCR beta chains as cytomegalovirus-associated. With further analysis later on, most CMV-associated TCR beta chains appeared HLA-restricted.

Healthy people donating bone marrow made up the donors. A multiplex PCR was run with 60 Vbeta primers and 13 Jbeta primers. The assay was immunoSEQ multiplex PCR, and TCRdb's table has in-frame clones only and misses some. The sample lists about 200,000 clones; almost 70% were seen once. This CDR3 contains 13 residues. V was cut by 3 bases and J by 5 bases, with 11 bases left in between. Germline assignment: CDR1 SGHRS and CDR2 YFSETQ. This clone was detected only a few times. Its antigen is as yet unknown. The TCR sequence derives from a middle-aged man in good health and CMV-seropositive. The source material was PBMCs. The V gene is TRBV5-1, the J gene TRBJ1-2; a possible D gene is TRBD1 (5 bases). CDR3 nucleotide sequence: TGCGCCAGCAGCTCTGGGGGGGGGTATGGCTACACCTTC. Its translation is CASSSGGGYGYTF.